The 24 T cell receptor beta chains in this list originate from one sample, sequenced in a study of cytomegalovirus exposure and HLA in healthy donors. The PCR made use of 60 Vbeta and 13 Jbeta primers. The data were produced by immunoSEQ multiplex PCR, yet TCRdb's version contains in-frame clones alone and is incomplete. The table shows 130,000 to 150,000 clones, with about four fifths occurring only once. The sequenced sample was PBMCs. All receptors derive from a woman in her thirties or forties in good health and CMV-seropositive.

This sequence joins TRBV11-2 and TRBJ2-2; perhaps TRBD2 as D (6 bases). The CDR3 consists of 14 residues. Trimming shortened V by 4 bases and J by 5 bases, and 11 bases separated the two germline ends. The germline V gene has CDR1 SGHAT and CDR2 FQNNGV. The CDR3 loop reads CASSSSSVTGELFF. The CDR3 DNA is TGTGCCAGCAGCTCATCTAGCGTTACCGGGGAGCTGTTTTTT.

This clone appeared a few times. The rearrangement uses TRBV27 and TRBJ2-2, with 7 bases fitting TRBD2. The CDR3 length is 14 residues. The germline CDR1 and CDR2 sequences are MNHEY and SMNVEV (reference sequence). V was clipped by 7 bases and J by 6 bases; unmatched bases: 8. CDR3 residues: CASKAGDVAGELFF. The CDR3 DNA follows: TGTGCCAGCAAGGCGGGGGACGTAGCCGGGGAGCTGTTTTTT.

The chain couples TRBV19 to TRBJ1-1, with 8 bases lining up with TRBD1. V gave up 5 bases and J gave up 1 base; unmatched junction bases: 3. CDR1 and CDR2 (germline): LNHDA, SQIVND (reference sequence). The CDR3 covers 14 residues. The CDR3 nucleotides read TGTGCCAGTAGTCCCCAGGGGGCGAACACTGAAGCTTTCTTT. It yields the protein CASSPQGANTEAFF.

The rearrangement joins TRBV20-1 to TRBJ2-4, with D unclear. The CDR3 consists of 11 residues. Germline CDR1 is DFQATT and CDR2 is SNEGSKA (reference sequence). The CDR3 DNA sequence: TGCAGGCTAAAGTCGGGAAACATTCAGTACTTC. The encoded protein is CRLKSGNIQYF.

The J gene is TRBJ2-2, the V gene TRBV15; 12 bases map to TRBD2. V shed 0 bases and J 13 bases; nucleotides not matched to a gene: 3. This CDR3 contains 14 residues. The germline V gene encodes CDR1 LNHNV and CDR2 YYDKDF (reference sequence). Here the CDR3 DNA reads TGTGCCACCAGCAGAGAGACTAGCGGGGGCTCGCTGTTTTTT. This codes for CATSRETSGGSLFF.

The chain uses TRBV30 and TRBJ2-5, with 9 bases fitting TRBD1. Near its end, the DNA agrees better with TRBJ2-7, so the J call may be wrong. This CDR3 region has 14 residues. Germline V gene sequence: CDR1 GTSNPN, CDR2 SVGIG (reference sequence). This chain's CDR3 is CAWRGQGYVYEQYF. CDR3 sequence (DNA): TGTGCCTGGAGGGGACAGGGCTATGTCTACGAGCAGTACTTC.

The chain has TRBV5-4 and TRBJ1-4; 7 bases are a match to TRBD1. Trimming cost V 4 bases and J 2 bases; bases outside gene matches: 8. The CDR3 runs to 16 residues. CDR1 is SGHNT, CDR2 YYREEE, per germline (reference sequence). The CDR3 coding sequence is TGTGCCAGCAGCCCCGGGGGGGGACAGACTAATGAAAAACTGTTTTTT. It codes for CASSPGGGQTNEKLFF.

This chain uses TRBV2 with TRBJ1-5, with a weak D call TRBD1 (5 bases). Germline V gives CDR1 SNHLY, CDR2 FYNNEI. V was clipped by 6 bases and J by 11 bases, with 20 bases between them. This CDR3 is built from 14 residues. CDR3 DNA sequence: TGTGCCAGCAGGGCACCGGGCCCTGAAGGGGCCCAGCATTTT. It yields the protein CASRAPGPEGAQHF.

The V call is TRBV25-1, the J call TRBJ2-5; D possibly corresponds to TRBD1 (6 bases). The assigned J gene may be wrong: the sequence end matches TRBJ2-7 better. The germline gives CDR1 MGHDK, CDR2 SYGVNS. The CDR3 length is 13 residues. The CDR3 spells CASSIQGIREQYF. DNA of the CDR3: TGTGCCAGCTCCATACAGGGTATCCGCGAGCAGTACTTC.

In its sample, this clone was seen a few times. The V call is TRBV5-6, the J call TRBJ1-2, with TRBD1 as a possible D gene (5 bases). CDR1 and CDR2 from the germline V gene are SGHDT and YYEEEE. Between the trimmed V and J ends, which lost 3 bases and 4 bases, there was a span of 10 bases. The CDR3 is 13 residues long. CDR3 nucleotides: TGTGCCAGCAGCTCAACGGGGGGCTATGGCTACACCTTC. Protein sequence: CASSSTGGYGYTF.

CDR3 region: CAWSSGTSYEQYF. The CDR3 DNA follows: TGTGCCTGGAGTTCGGGAACCTCCTACGAGCAGTACTTC. This rearrangement joins TRBV30 to TRBJ2-7; tentatively, D is TRBD2 (5 bases). This CDR3 contains 13 residues. The germline V gene encodes CDR1 GTSNPN and CDR2 SVGIG (reference sequence). Trimming shortened V by 2 bases and J by 0 bases, and 8 bases separated the two germline ends.

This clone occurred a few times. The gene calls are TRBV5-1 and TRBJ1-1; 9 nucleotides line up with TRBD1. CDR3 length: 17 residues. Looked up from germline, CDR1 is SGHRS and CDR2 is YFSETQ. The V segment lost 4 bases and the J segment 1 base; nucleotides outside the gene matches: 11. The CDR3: CASSQVRDRVRNTEAFF. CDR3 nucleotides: TGCGCCAGCAGCCAAGTCCGGGACAGGGTGCGGAACACTGAAGCTTTCTTT.

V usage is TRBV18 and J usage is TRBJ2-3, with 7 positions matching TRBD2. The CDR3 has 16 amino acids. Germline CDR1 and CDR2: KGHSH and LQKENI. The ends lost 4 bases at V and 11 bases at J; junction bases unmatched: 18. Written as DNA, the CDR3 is TGTGCCAGCTCACTTTGGACTAGGTCGCCAAATGGGGTGCAGTATTTT. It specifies CASSLWTRSPNGVQYF.

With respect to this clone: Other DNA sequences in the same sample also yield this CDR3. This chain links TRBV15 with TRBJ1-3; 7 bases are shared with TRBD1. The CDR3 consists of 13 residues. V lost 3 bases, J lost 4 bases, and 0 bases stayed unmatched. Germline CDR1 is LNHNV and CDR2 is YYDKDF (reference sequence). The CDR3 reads CATSRDRGNTIYF. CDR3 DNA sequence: TGTGCCACCAGCAGGGACAGGGGAAACACCATATATTTT.

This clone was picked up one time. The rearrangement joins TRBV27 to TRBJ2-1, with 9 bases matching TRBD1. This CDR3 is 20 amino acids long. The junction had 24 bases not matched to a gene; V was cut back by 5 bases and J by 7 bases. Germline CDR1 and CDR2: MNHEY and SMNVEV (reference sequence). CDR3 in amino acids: CASSLRFRTGATPLINEQFF. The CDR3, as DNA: TGTGCCAGCAGTCTCCGGTTTAGGACAGGGGCCACCCCTCTTATTAATGAGCAGTTCTTC.

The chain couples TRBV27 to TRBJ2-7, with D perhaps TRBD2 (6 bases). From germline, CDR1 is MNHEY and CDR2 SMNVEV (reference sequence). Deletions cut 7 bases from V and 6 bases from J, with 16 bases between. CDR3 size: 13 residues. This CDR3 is CASTRGLGSEQYF. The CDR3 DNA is TGTGCCAGCACGCGGGGCCTGGGCTCCGAGCAGTACTTC.

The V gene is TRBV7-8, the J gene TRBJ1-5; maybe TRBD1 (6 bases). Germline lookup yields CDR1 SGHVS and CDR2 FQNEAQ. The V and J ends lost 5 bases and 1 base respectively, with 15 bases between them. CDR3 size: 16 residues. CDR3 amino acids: CASSQGTRSSNQPQHF. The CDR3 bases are TGTGCCAGCAGCCAAGGGACAAGGTCGAGCAATCAGCCCCAGCATTTT.

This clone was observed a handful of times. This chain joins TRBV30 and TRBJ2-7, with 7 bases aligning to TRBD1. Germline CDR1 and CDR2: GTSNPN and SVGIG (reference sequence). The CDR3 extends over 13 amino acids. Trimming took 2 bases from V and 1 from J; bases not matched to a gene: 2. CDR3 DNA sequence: TGTGCCTGGAGTCCAGGGGGATCCTACGAGCAGTACTTC. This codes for CAWSPGGSYEQYF.

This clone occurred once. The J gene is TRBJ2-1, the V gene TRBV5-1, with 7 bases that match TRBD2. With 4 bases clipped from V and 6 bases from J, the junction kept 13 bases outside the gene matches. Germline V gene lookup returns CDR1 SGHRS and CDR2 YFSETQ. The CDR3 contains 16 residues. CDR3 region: CASSQETSWGGNEQFF. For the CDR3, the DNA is TGCGCCAGCAGCCAGGAGACTAGTTGGGGGGGCAATGAGCAGTTCTTC.

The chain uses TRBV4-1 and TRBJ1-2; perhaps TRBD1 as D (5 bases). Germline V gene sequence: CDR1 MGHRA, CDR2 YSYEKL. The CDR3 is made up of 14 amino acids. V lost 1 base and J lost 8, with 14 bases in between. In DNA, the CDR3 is TGCGCCAGCAGCCAAGTGGGTCGACAGAGCGGCTACACCTTC. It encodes CASSQVGRQSGYTF.

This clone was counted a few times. The CDR3 DNA is TGTGCCAGAAGCCTGGCAGGGGCTTGTAGCACAGATACGCAGTATTTT. The encoded protein is CARSLAGACSTDTQYF. The chain has TRBV5-3 and TRBJ2-3, with D tentatively TRBD1 (6 bases). TRBV5-3 is an ORF for which the function is uncertain. V was clipped by 4 bases and J by 0 bases, with 15 bases between them. The CDR3 consists of 16 residues.

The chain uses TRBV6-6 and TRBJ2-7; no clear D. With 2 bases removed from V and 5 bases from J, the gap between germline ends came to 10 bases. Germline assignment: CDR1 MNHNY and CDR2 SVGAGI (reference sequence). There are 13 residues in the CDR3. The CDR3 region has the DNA TGTGCCAGCAGTTACACTCCCAACCACGAGCAGTACTTC. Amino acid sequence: CASSYTPNHEQYF.

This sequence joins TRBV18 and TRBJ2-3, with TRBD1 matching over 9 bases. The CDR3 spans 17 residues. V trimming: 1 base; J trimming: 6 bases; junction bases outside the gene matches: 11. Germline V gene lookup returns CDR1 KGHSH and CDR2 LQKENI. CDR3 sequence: CASSPLTTGGLSDTQYF. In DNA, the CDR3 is TGTGCCAGCTCACCACTAACGACAGGGGGTCTTTCCGATACGCAGTATTTT.

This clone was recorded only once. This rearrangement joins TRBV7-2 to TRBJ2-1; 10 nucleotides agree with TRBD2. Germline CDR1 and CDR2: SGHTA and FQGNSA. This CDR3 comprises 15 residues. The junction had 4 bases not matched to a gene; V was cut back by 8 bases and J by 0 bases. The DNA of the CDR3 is TGTGCCAGCTTGATAGCGGGGGGCTCCTACAATGAGCAGTTCTTC. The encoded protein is CASLIAGGSYNEQFF. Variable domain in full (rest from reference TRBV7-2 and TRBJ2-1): GAGVSQSPSNKVTEKGKDVELRCDPISGHTALYWYRQSLGQGLEFLIYFQGNSAPDKSGLPSDRFSAERTGGSVSTLTIQRTQQEDSAVYLCASLIAGGSYNEQFFGPGTRLTVL.